The rows below give T cell receptor beta chains drawn from one sample of a study of blood T cells in healthy people across ages. TCRdb reanalysed the 5' RACE reads using MiXCR and keeps one entry per CDR3 protein. The table shows some 710,000 distinct CDR3 sequences, with roughly 20% occurring only once. Sequences were obtained from blood. The receptors stem from a man in his sixties or seventies in good health. CDR3s include the opening cysteine and the closing phenylalanine or tryptophan. The order of the fields is clone size, J gene, D gene, V gene, CDR3 protein, CDR3 DNA. A D gene is named only where the DNA matches it firmly. Clone size is not always given. Where it is, it says once, few, many or a class for expanded clones.

>-|TRBJ1-6|-|TRBV27
CASSYPGEHLHF
TGTGCCAGCAGTTACCCAGGGGAGCACCTCCACTTT
>few|TRBJ1-1|-|TRBV5-1
CASSLGAVTGGAFF
TGCGCCAGCAGCTTGGGGGCCGTTACTGGAGGAGCTTTCTTT
>few|TRBJ1-5|-|TRBV28
CASSSLQVGVDQPQHF
TGTGCCAGCAGTTCCCTGCAGGTGGGGGTCGATCAGCCCCAGCATTTT
>few|TRBJ1-1|-|TRBV7-9
CASSSGERGAFF
TGTGCCAGCAGCTCAGGGGAAAGGGGAGCTTTCTTT
>-|TRBJ2-2|-|TRBV29-1
CSVASRANTGELFF
TGCAGCGTTGCGTCCAGGGCGAACACCGGGGAGCTGTTTTTT
>-|TRBJ1-5|-|TRBV7-9
CASSHGRGTGNQPQHF
TGTGCCAGCAGCCACGGTCGGGGCACGGGCAATCAGCCCCAGCATTTT
>-|TRBJ2-3|TRBD2|TRBV5-1
CASSLASGGSGTDTQYF
TGCGCCAGCAGCTTGGCCTCTGGCGGGAGTGGTACAGATACGCAGTATTTT
>-|TRBJ1-4|-|TRBV20-1
CSARLTSKGSNEKLFF
TGCAGTGCTAGATTAACCTCCAAAGGCTCTAATGAAAAACTGTTTTTT
>-|TRBJ1-5|TRBD1|TRBV6-1
CASMAGGYTDTQHF
TGTGCCAGCATGGCAGGGGGATACACAGATACGCAGCATTTT
>-|TRBJ1-4|-|TRBV20-1
CSASPTRGTNEKLFF
TGCAGTGCTAGCCCTACACGAGGAACTAATGAAAAACTGTTTTTT
>-|TRBJ2-3|-|TRBV14
CASSRDEHTQYF
TGTGCCAGCAGCCGAGACGAACATACGCAGTATTTT
>few|TRBJ2-1|TRBD2|TRBV27
CASSQGLPGEQFF
TGTGCCAGCAGTCAGGGACTACCGGGTGAGCAGTTCTTC
>few|TRBJ2-4|-|TRBV7-9
CASSLEMGIPAKNIQYF
TGTGCCAGCAGCTTAGAAATGGGGATCCCAGCCAAAAACATTCAGTACTTC
>few|TRBJ1-1|-|TRBV7-8
CASSPVDTEAFF
TGTGCCAGCAGCCCGGTGGACACTGAAGCTTTCTTT
>many|TRBJ2-1|-|TRBV11-2
CASSLEAARKQFF
TGTGCCAGCAGCTTAGAGGCAGCCAGGAAGCAGTTCTTC
>few|TRBJ2-7|-|TRBV2
CASSGQQGNEQYF
TGTGCCAGCAGTGGACAACAGGGAAACGAGCAGTACTTC
>-|TRBJ1-6|-|TRBV20-1
CSASPEGSSSPLHF
TGCAGTGCTAGTCCTGAGGGGAGTAGCTCACCCCTCCACTTT
>many|TRBJ2-5|-|TRBV11-2
CASRAWTQGETQYF
TGTGCCAGCAGGGCATGGACACAGGGAGAGACCCAGTACTTC
>-|TRBJ2-7|-|TRBV7-2
CASSPGPRYEQYF
TGTGCCAGCAGTCCGGGACCCCGCTACGAGCAGTACTTC
>few|TRBJ1-4|TRBD1|TRBV5-5
CASSPVVRGLSNEKLFF
TGTGCCAGCAGCCCCGTGGTCAGGGGGCTATCTAATGAAAAACTGTTTTTT
>few|TRBJ2-3|TRBD2|TRBV28
CASSPGLAGEADTQYF
TGTGCCAGCAGTCCGGGACTAGCGGGGGAAGCAGATACGCAGTATTTT
>-|TRBJ2-1|TRBD2|TRBV20-1
CSANSGRVTYNEQFF
TGCAGTGCTAATAGCGGGAGGGTAACCTACAATGAGCAGTTCTTC
>once|TRBJ2-1|TRBD1|TRBV28
CASSLWDRNNEQFF
TGTGCCAGCAGTTTGTGGGACAGGAACAATGAGCAGTTCTTC
>few|TRBJ1-2|-|TRBV6-5
CASTRDSNYGYTF
TGTGCCAGCACGAGGGATTCTAACTATGGCTACACCTTC
>-|TRBJ2-2|-|TRBV12-3/TRBV12-4
CASSFWTGGGELFF
TGTGCCAGCAGTTTTTGGACTGGCGGCGGGGAGCTGTTTTTT
>few|TRBJ1-1|-|TRBV12-3/TRBV12-4
CASMRRRNTEAFF
TGTGCCAGCATGCGGCGGCGGAACACTGAAGCTTTCTTT
>-|TRBJ2-5|TRBD2|TRBV6-2/TRBV6-3
CASSERPGLAGTQETQYF
TGTGCCAGCAGCGAAAGACCGGGACTAGCGGGGACCCAAGAGACCCAGTACTTC
>few|TRBJ2-1|TRBD2|TRBV3-1
CASSRGLEDDEQFF
TGTGCCAGCAGCCGGGGACTAGAAGATGATGAGCAGTTCTTC
>few|TRBJ2-1|TRBD2|TRBV5-1
CASSLLTSGSYNEQFF
TGCGCCAGCAGCTTGCTGACTAGCGGGAGTTATAATGAGCAGTTCTTC
>few|TRBJ2-7|TRBD1|TRBV20-1
CSAPGTGAYEQYF
TGCAGTGCGCCCGGGACAGGGGCCTACGAGCAGTACTTC
>few|TRBJ2-3|-|TRBV28
CASSPVGGADTQYF
TGTGCCAGCAGTCCCGTCGGGGGAGCAGATACGCAGTATTTT
>-|TRBJ1-1|TRBD1|TRBV29-1
CSVRRTGATEAFF
TGCAGCGTTCGTAGGACAGGGGCCACTGAAGCTTTCTTT
>few|TRBJ1-4|-|TRBV7-6
CASSLEANEKLFF
TGTGCCAGCAGCTTAGAAGCTAATGAAAAACTGTTTTTT
>few|TRBJ1-2|-|TRBV20-1
CSAVWDAGNGGYTF
TGCAGTGCCGTTTGGGACGCCGGGAACGGTGGCTACACCTTC
>few|TRBJ2-1|-|TRBV3-1
CASSQGRSDNEQFF
TGTGCCAGCAGCCAAGGACGGTCAGACAATGAGCAGTTCTTC
>few|TRBJ2-2|-|TRBV12-3/TRBV12-4
CASYTGLATGELFF
TGTGCCAGCTACACAGGGTTGGCCACCGGGGAGCTGTTTTTT
>few|TRBJ1-2|-|TRBV29-1
CSAWAGQGSEGYTF
TGCAGCGCTTGGGCGGGGCAGGGGAGTGAAGGCTACACCTTC
>-|TRBJ2-1|TRBD1|TRBV10-3
CAISESPPGQGIHEQFF
TGTGCCATCAGTGAGTCCCCACCGGGACAGGGGATACATGAGCAGTTCTTC
>few|TRBJ1-5|-|TRBV7-2
CASSSFIGTLRQPQHF
TGTGCCAGCAGCTCTTTCATCGGGACACTTCGTCAGCCCCAGCATTTT
>few|TRBJ2-1|-|TRBV7-9
CASTPDGGYNEQFF
TGTGCCAGCACCCCGGATGGCGGCTACAATGAGCAGTTCTTC
>-|TRBJ2-2|-|TRBV7-2
CASSLSRANTGELFF
TGTGCCAGCAGCTTATCGCGGGCAAACACCGGGGAGCTGTTTTTT